A single sample gave rise to the 24 T cell receptor beta chains below, sequenced in a study of cytomegalovirus exposure and HLA in healthy donors listed by TCRdb under 2017. Receptors were amplified or captured by the immunoSEQ multiplex PCR assay. The multiplex PCR relied on a mix of 60 forward primers for TCR Vbeta segments and 13 reverse primers for TCR Jbeta segments. TCRdb stores this immuneACCESS table with in-frame sequences only. Part of the clones is absent; in the studies checked, under half of the shortfall reflects unresolved V genes, and no reason is known for the rest. Recorded for this sample are more than 95,000 clones; over 65% of them occurred a single time. Of the sample, approximately 2% is held by the ten largest clones. Sequencing was done on a sample of PBMCs. The receptors come from a woman in her forties in good health and CMV-seronegative.

V is TRBV5-1 and J is TRBJ2-3, with 8 nucleotides matching TRBD1. The V gene end was trimmed by 3 bases and the J gene end by 4 bases; junction bases not matched to a gene: 7. The germline V gene has CDR1 SGHRS and CDR2 YFSETQ. The CDR3 has 15 residues. The CDR3: CASSSGQGGSDTQYF. Written as DNA, the CDR3 is TGCGCCAGCAGCTCCGGACAGGGTGGTTCAGATACGCAGTATTTT.

The CDR3 DNA is TGTGCCGCCTGCAGGGAAGGAGATCAGCCCCAGCATTTT. Its translation is CAACREGDQPQHF. The chain couples TRBV6-6 to TRBJ1-5; D perhaps matches TRBD1 (5 bases). The length of the CDR3 is 13 residues. The V end lost 11 bases, the J end lost 5 bases, and 16 bases lay between the germline ends. The germline CDR1 and CDR2 sequences are MNHNY and SVGAGI (reference sequence).

J is TRBJ2-1 and V is TRBV19, with D tentatively TRBD2 (6 bases). In germline, CDR1 is LNHDA, CDR2 SQIVND (reference sequence). This CDR3 is built from 13 residues. V shed 4 bases and J shed 8 bases, with 12 bases lying between them. CDR3 protein: CASSSRELYEQFF. The CDR3 nucleotides are TGTGCCAGTAGTAGCCGGGAGCTGTATGAGCAGTTCTTC.

The V call is TRBV19, the J call TRBJ1-2; D gene ambiguous. V was shortened by 5 bases and J by 7 bases, with 11 bases between the two germline ends. Germline CDR1 LNHDA, CDR2 SQIVND (reference sequence). This CDR3 has 12 residues. CDR3 DNA: TGTGCCAGTAGTCAGGCGGGTCGTGGCTACACCTTC. Protein product: CASSQAGRGYTF.

This clone was seen more than once but under ten times. The rearrangement uses TRBV10-1 and TRBJ1-2, with 10 bases aligning to TRBD1. The germline V gene encodes CDR1 WNHNN and CDR2 SYGVQD (reference sequence). The V gene end was trimmed by 6 bases and the J gene end by 4 bases; junction bases not matched to a gene: 11. This CDR3 is 16 amino acids long. The CDR3 loop is CASRTGGTHWAYGYTF. CDR3 DNA sequence: TGCGCCAGCAGGACAGGGGGCACCCATTGGGCCTATGGCTACACCTTC.

The chain couples TRBV9 to TRBJ1-1, with 7 nucleotides matching TRBD1. CDR3 size: 15 residues. V was clipped by 4 bases and J by 0 bases; unmatched bases: 6. The germline V gene has CDR1 SGDLS and CDR2 YYNGEE. This CDR3 is CASSRDSLMNTEAFF. DNA of the CDR3: TGTGCCAGCAGCCGGGACAGCCTCATGAACACTGAAGCTTTCTTT.

Points on this clone: This specimen includes other DNA sequences encoding the same CDR3. The chain employs TRBV10-3 and TRBJ2-1, with TRBD1 as a possible D gene (5 bases). V shed 2 bases and J shed 3 bases, with 5 bases lying between them. This CDR3 spans 13 amino acids. Germline CDR1 ENHRY, CDR2 SYGVKD. CDR3 in amino acids: CAISERGYNEQFF. The CDR3 coding sequence is TGTGCCATCAGTGAGAGGGGCTACAATGAGCAGTTCTTC.

The J gene is TRBJ2-7, the V gene TRBV27; 11 positions agree with TRBD1. The CDR3 length is 16 residues. Germline loops: CDR1 MNHEY, CDR2 SMNVEV (reference sequence). J was trimmed by 0 bases and V by 5 bases; bases with no gene match: 6. CDR3 DNA: TGTGCCAGCAGTGGAACCGGGACAGGGGGCTCCTACGAGCAGTACTTC. Translated: CASSGTGTGGSYEQYF.

As regards this clone: Other DNA sequences in this specimen translate into the identical CDR3. The gene calls are TRBV5-1 and TRBJ2-3; 11 bases are shared with TRBD2. In germline, CDR1 is SGHRS, CDR2 YFSETQ. The CDR3 is made up of 16 amino acids. V lost 3 bases and J lost 3; bases outside the gene matches: 6. CDR3 sequence (DNA): TGCGCCAGCAGCTACACTAGCGGGAGAGGTACAGATACGCAGTATTTT. Translating it yields CASSYTSGRGTDTQYF.

In DNA form, the CDR3 reads TGCGCCAGCAATGAAAGATCGCTGGGCAGCCGAAGTTATGGCTACACCTTC. Protein sequence: CASNERSLGSRSYGYTF. This chain joins TRBV10-2 and TRBJ1-2; no definite D call. Trimming removed 7 bases from V and 5 bases from J, with 26 bases in between. This CDR3 is built from 17 residues. From germline, CDR1 is WSHSY and CDR2 SAAADI.

The rearrangement uses TRBV28 and TRBJ1-2; 9 nucleotides agree with TRBD1. CDR1 is MDHEN and CDR2 is SYDVKM in the germline V gene. The CDR3 covers 15 residues. V shed 6 bases and J 4 bases; nucleotides not matched to a gene: 9. The CDR3 nucleotides are TGTGCCAGCAGCGAACCGGGACAGGGACGCTATGGCTACACCTTC. It specifies CASSEPGQGRYGYTF.

The chain uses TRBV25-1 and TRBJ2-2; weak D call: TRBD2 (5 bases). Germline V CDR1 and CDR2: MGHDK, SYGVNS. V dropped 0 bases and J dropped 6 bases, with 8 bases sitting between them. CDR3 length: 14 residues. The CDR3, as DNA: TGTGCCAGCAGTGAATACGAGGGCCCCGGGGAGCTGTTTTTT. Translating gives CASSEYEGPGELFF.

The chain couples TRBV6-6 to TRBJ1-2, with D possibly being TRBD1 (5 bases). The CDR3 has 15 residues. Germline V gene data show CDR1 as MNHNY and CDR2 as SVGAGI (reference sequence). V was clipped by 7 bases and J by 0 bases, with 15 bases between them. The CDR3 sequence: CASTPPAGANYGYTF. The CDR3 DNA reads TGTGCCAGCACTCCGCCCGCGGGGGCTAACTATGGCTACACCTTC.

This chain uses TRBV4-1 with TRBJ2-1; 11 bases map to TRBD2. Germline V gene sequence: CDR1 MGHRA, CDR2 YSYEKL. V shed 1 base, J shed 4 bases, and the junction held 6 bases outside the gene matches. The CDR3 is 17 amino acids. Here the CDR3 DNA reads TGCGCCAGCAGCCAAGTTAGCGGGAGGGCCGGTTACAATGAGCAGTTCTTC. This gives the protein CASSQVSGRAGYNEQFF.

J is TRBJ1-5 and V is TRBV6-5, with a possible D match to TRBD1 (6 bases). Trimming left V 10 bases short and J 1 base short, with 17 bases between. The length of the CDR3 is 15 residues. The germline CDR1 and CDR2 sequences are MNHEY and SVGAGI. Here the CDR3 DNA reads TGTGCCACGGGGGGCAGGGACGGGAGCAATCAGCCCCAGCATTTT. Its translation: CATGGRDGSNQPQHF.

A single count supports this clone. The rearrangement links TRBV5-5 to TRBJ1-1; D remains ambiguous. Germline CDR1 is SGHKS and CDR2 is YYEKEE (reference sequence). Deletions cut 4 bases from V and 0 bases from J, with 7 bases between. The CDR3 loop spans 13 amino acids. As DNA, the CDR3 is TGTGCCAGCAGCACACAGATGAACACTGAAGCTTTCTTT. Protein: CASSTQMNTEAFF.

This clone was detected once. This sequence joins TRBV6-5 and TRBJ1-2; D is perhaps TRBD1 (6 bases). V lost 2 bases, J lost 4 bases, and 11 bases lay in between. CDR1 and CDR2 from the germline V gene are MNHEY and SVGAGI. The CDR3 consists of 14 residues. The CDR3 loop reads CASSYAQGAYGYTF. The CDR3, as DNA: TGTGCCAGCAGTTACGCACAGGGCGCCTATGGCTACACCTTC.

This chain connects TRBV19 to TRBJ1-5; no definite D call. Trimming stripped 7 bases from V and 2 bases from J, with 12 bases between. The CDR3 length is 14 residues. In germline, CDR1 is LNHDA, CDR2 SQIVND (reference sequence). CDR3 DNA: TGTGCCAGTAATCGGGGTGTGGGCAATCAGCCCCAGCATTTT. Translating it yields CASNRGVGNQPQHF.

V and J are TRBV5-1 and TRBJ2-1, with TRBD2 matching over 14 bases. The ends lost 4 bases at V and 8 bases at J; junction bases unmatched: 8. There are 16 residues in the CDR3. Germline lookup yields CDR1 SGHRS and CDR2 YFSETQ. Here the CDR3 DNA reads TGCGCCAGCAGCGCATCCGGGACTAGCGGGAGAGATGAGCAGTTCTTC. It is translated as CASSASGTSGRDEQFF.

This clone was seen only once. CDR3 bases: TGCGCCAGCAGCCACAGGGGACTAGCGGAGGGCAGCTCCTACAATGAGCAGTTCTTC. It yields the protein CASSHRGLAEGSSYNEQFF. The V gene is TRBV4-1, the J gene TRBJ2-1, with 11 positions matching TRBD2. V gave up 3 bases and J gave up 0 bases; unmatched junction bases: 10. Germline values: CDR1 MGHRA, CDR2 YSYEKL. The CDR3 is 19 amino acids.

The chain is built from TRBV19 and TRBJ2-5; the match to TRBD1 covers 10 bases. Germline V gene lookup returns CDR1 LNHDA and CDR2 SQIVND (reference sequence). The V and J ends lost 8 bases and 10 bases, in that order; junction bases with no gene match: 4. CDR3 length: 11 amino acids. The CDR3 here is CASGTGADQYF. The CDR3 bases are TGTGCCAGTGGGACAGGGGCAGACCAGTACTTC.

The chain joins TRBV5-1 to TRBJ1-3, with D perhaps TRBD1 (5 bases). V was trimmed by 2 bases and J by 5 bases, leaving 8 bases between them. The CDR3 is made up of 13 amino acids. CDR1 and CDR2 (germline): SGHRS, YFSETQ. CDR3 protein: CASSFQGRNTIYF. The CDR3 DNA reads as TGCGCCAGCAGCTTTCAGGGCAGAAACACCATATATTTT.

There are a few counts of this clone. This sequence joins TRBV7-3 and TRBJ2-3, with 7 bases matching TRBD2. The CDR3 is 17 amino acids. The V segment lost 2 bases and the J segment 3 bases; nucleotides outside the gene matches: 11. CDR1 is SGHTA, CDR2 FQGTGA, per germline. The CDR3, as DNA: TGTGCCAGCAGCTTATGGGGCGGGAGAGGGAGGACAGATACGCAGTATTTT. This translates into CASSLWGGRGRTDTQYF.

This clone appeared once. V usage is TRBV29-1 and J usage is TRBJ2-2; D might be TRBD2 (7 bases). The V gene lost 7 bases and the J gene lost 7 bases, with 16 bases spanning the gap. The germline gives CDR1 SQVTM, CDR2 ANQGSEA. CDR3 length: 13 amino acids. CDR3: CSAGGPPGGELFF. The CDR3 DNA sequence: TGCAGCGCGGGGGGCCCACCAGGCGGGGAGCTGTTTTTT.